This T cell receptor (beta chain) emerged from a study of prognosis after radiotherapy for stage I lung cancer. Starting from genomic DNA, TCR beta CDR3 was amplified through two-round multiplex PCR. TRBV and TRBJ genes each had their own specific primers in first-round PCR. From the multiplex PCR reads, TCRdb called clonotypes with MiXCR, one entry per CDR3 protein. This repertoire shows 50,000 or so distinct CDR3 sequences, about 37% found once; its top ten account for 9.2%. Comment on this clonotype: A much larger clone is a single base away; this may be a read error.

CDR3 length equals 11 residues. V lost 6 bases, J lost 12 bases, and 14 bases lay in between. Germline V gives CDR1 MNHNS, CDR2 SASEGT. The sample was PBMCs, taken before or after stereotactic body radiation therapy (not recorded which). The rearrangement links TRBV6-1 to TRBJ1-1; no firm D call. This clonotype was sampled from a donor of 50 years or more with non-small cell lung cancer. CDR3 protein: CASRGNLQSFF. The CDR3 region has the DNA TGTGCCAGCAGAGGCAACTTGCAATCTTTCTTT.